A selection of T cell receptor beta chains follows, all from one sample in a study of T-cell reconstitution after alpha-beta-depleted transplantation in children. TCRdb re-derived calls from the PCR reads in MiXCR, one entry per CDR3 protein. The top ten hold around 9.1% of the sample, which has a few hundred thousand distinct CDR3 sequences, roughly 9.5% seen once. Specimen: PBMCs from the stem cell graft donor, collected from the stem cell graft. The source is a human donor who donated a stem cell graft to a child with SCID. Each CDR3 is given with its conserved first and last residue. D genes are given only for firm matches. The listing skips clone size in some rows; elsewhere it reads once, few, many or a size class.

- TRBJ1-5 TRBV19 - TGTGCCAGTAGGTATGATAGCGGGCCGTATAGCAATCAGCCCCAGCATTTT CASRYDSGPYSNQPQHF
TRBD2 TRBJ2-1 TRBV6-2/TRBV6-3 few TGTGCCAGCAGTAGGACTAGCGGGGGGGGCAATGAGCAGTTCTTC CASSRTSGGGNEQFF
- TRBJ2-3 TRBV5-1 few TGCGCCAGCAGCTTGGTGTCGGCGCGTAGCACAGATACGCAGTATTTT CASSLVSARSTDTQYF
- TRBJ2-5 TRBV6-2/TRBV6-3 few TGTGCCAGCAGACTCGGTCAACCCCGAGAGACCCAGTACTTC CASRLGQPRETQYF
- TRBJ2-7 TRBV10-3 - TGTGCCATCAGTTTGACCTCGGGTTACGAGCAGTACTTC CAISLTSGYEQYF
- TRBJ1-1 TRBV9 few TGTGCCAGCAGCGTAGGGGCAGGCTTGAACACTGAAGCTTTCTTT CASSVGAGLNTEAFF
- TRBJ1-6 TRBV5-1 - TGCGCCAGCAGCTACGATAGGGGTCCATCACCCCTCCACTTT CASSYDRGPSPLHF
- TRBJ2-7 TRBV10-3 few TGTGCCATCAAGGAGCGCGGCGAGCAGTACTTC CAIKERGEQYF
TRBD1 TRBJ2-7 TRBV18 few TGTGCCAGCTCACCTCTTGGGACAGGGGCCCCCTACGAGCAGTACTTC CASSPLGTGAPYEQYF
TRBD2 TRBJ2-1 TRBV29-1 few TGCAGCGTTGAAGGTCTAGCGGGGAACCCCTCCTACAATGAGCAGTTCTTC CSVEGLAGNPSYNEQFF
- TRBJ2-1 TRBV20-1 many TGCAGTGCTAGAGATTGGCAGGGGGGCTACAATGAGCAGTTCTTC CSARDWQGGYNEQFF